A selection of T cell receptor beta chains follows, all from one sample in a study of control samples from healthy donors and cancer patients. Data came from immunoSEQ multiplex PCR; TCRdb stores just in-frame clones and leaves some out. The sample consists of 90,000 to 100,000 clones, 82% of them appearing once. Sample: blood. The receptors were sampled from a man aged 55 to 70 in good health. Each CDR3 is given with its conserved first and last residue. The D gene is left open where the match is weak. The size entry is marked missing in some rows and otherwise reads once, few, many or a size class.

abundance	j_gene	v_gene	d_gene	CDR3nt	CDR3aa
-	TRBJ2-5	TRBV3-1/TRBV3-2	-	TGTGCCAGCAGCCATAACCTCCAAGAGACCCAGTACTTC	CASSHNLQETQYF
-	TRBJ1-2	TRBV4-2	-	TGTGCCAGCAGCCAAGAGGCCCAGGGGAACTATGGCTACACCTTC	CASSQEAQGNYGYTF
-	TRBJ2-7	TRBV18	TRBD1	TGTGCCAGCTCACCACAACAGGGGGTCCTTGGCGAGCAGTACTTC	CASSPQQGVLGEQYF
-	TRBJ1-1	TRBV19	TRBD1	TGTGCCAGTAGTTACAGGGGTGGTACTGAAGCTTTCTTT	CASSYRGGTEAFF
-	TRBJ2-3	TRBV27	-	TGTGCCAGCAGTTCGTTAGGGGCTTCCCTCACAGATACGCAGTATTTT	CASSSLGASLTDTQYF
-	TRBJ2-3	TRBV11-3	TRBD1	TGTGCCAGCAGCTTCAGACAGGGAGGCACAGATACGCAGTATTTT	CASSFRQGGTDTQYF
-	TRBJ2-3	TRBV6-4	TRBD1	TGTGCCAGCAGTGAAGGACAGGGTGGAGATACGCAGTATTTT	CASSEGQGGDTQYF
-	TRBJ2-1	TRBV28	TRBD2	TGTGCCAGCAGTTCCACCGGGACTAGTGTCAGCAATGAGCAGTTCTTC	CASSSTGTSVSNEQFF
-	TRBJ1-1	TRBV19	-	TGTGCCAGTAGTGTACAGGGATGGGAAGCTTTCTTT	CASSVQGWEAFF
few	TRBJ2-7	TRBV2	TRBD2	TGTGCCAGCGTTGGACTAGCGGACTACGAGCAGTACTTC	CASVGLADYEQYF
-	TRBJ2-7	TRBV27	-	TGTGCCAGCAGTTTAAGGTGGCAGGGCAGCCACTACGAGCAGTACTTC	CASSLRWQGSHYEQYF
-	TRBJ2-1	TRBV5-1	-	TGCGCCAGCAGCGAAGGGGGGAGGGGTGAGCAGTTCTTC	CASSEGGRGEQFF
-	TRBJ2-1	TRBV19	-	TGTGCCAGTAAAAGGCAGGGCTCTTACAATGAGCAGTTCTTC	CASKRQGSYNEQFF
-	TRBJ1-2	TRBV2	-	TGTGCCAGCAGTGAGGGCCCACAGTTCTATGGCTACACCTTC	CASSEGPQFYGYTF
-	TRBJ1-6	TRBV2	-	TGTGCCAGTCAAAAACGGGGTTTGTCCTATAATTCACCCCTCCACTTT	CASQKRGLSYNSPLHF
-	TRBJ2-7	TRBV12-3/TRBV12-4	-	TGTGCCAGCAGAAACGGACAGACCTACGAGCAGTACTTC	CASRNGQTYEQYF
-	TRBJ2-7	TRBV7-9	TRBD2	TGTGCCAGCAGCCGACTAGCGGGAGGGCGCGAGCAGTACTTC	CASSRLAGGREQYF
-	TRBJ2-3	TRBV20-1	-	TGCAGTGCTAGTGCCTGGCGCAGCGCAGATACGCAGTATTTT	CSASAWRSADTQYF
-	TRBJ2-3	TRBV11-3	-	TGTGCCAGCAGCCCTCGTAGGGGGATGGCAGATACGCAGTATTTT	CASSPRRGMADTQYF
once	TRBJ1-6	TRBV19	-	TGTGCCAGTACTAGCCCAGGTTCACCCCTCCACTTT	CASTSPGSPLHF
-	TRBJ2-3	TRBV15	-	TGTGCCACCAGCAGAAAGACACAGGGAGGCACAGATACGCAGTATTTT	CATSRKTQGGTDTQYF
-	TRBJ1-1	TRBV3-1/TRBV3-2	-	TGTGCCATCGCGTCAGACCCTGACGCTGAAGCTTTCTTT	CAIASDPDAEAFF
-	TRBJ1-1	TRBV6-5	TRBD1	TGTGCCACCGAGGCGGCAGGGGGCAGGAAAACTGAAGCTTTCTTT	CATEAAGGRKTEAFF
-	TRBJ1-1	TRBV10-2	-	TGCGCCAGCAGTGAAGGGCCCAGGGTCACTGAAGCTTTCTTT	CASSEGPRVTEAFF
-	TRBJ1-1	TRBV30	-	TGTGCCTGGAACAGGGTGAGGAACACTGAAGCTTTCTTT	CAWNRVRNTEAFF
-	TRBJ1-5	TRBV5-1	-	TGCGCCAGCAGCTTGGCCGGTGGCCAGCCCCAGCATTTT	CASSLAGGQPQHF
-	TRBJ2-7	TRBV28	-	-	CASSSSGAQTPYEQYF
-	TRBJ1-3	TRBV12-2	-	TGTGCAAGTCGGATTACGGGTGGAAACACCATATATTTT	CASRITGGNTIYF
-	TRBJ2-5	TRBV4-1	TRBD1	TGCGCCAGCAGCCAGGGGACAGAAGAGACCCAGTACTTC	CASSQGTEETQYF
-	TRBJ1-1	TRBV6-2/TRBV6-3	-	TGTGCCAGCAGTTCAGTGGTGGGCCGGAACACTGAAGCTTTCTTT	CASSSVVGRNTEAFF
-	TRBJ2-2	TRBV3-1/TRBV3-2	-	TGTGCCAGCCGGACTGTCACCGGGGAGCTGTTTTTT	CASRTVTGELFF
few	TRBJ2-3	TRBV6-4	TRBD1	TGTGCCAGCGCATTGACAGGGGGAGACGGCACAGATACGCAGTATTTT	CASALTGGDGTDTQYF
-	TRBJ2-5	TRBV11-2	-	TGTGCCAGCAGCTTCGGACTATCCCAAGAGACCCAGTACTTC	CASSFGLSQETQYF
-	TRBJ2-2	TRBV7-9	-	TGTGCCAGCAGCTTCTCCCTCGGGGCTGGGGAGCTGTTTTTT	CASSFSLGAGELFF
-	TRBJ1-5	TRBV6-5	-	TGTGCCAGCAGGCGACAGTTCAATCAGCCCCAGCATTTT	CASRRQFNQPQHF
once	TRBJ1-2	TRBV7-9	-	TGTGCCAGCAGCTTTAGGAACTATGGCTACACCTTC	CASSFRNYGYTF
-	TRBJ2-2	TRBV6-4	-	TGTGCCAGCAGTTTAGAAGGTACCGGGGAGCTGTTTTTT	CASSLEGTGELFF
-	TRBJ2-2	TRBV27	TRBD1	TGTGCCAGCAGCCGCGTGACAGGGACCGGGGAGCTGTTTTTT	CASSRVTGTGELFF
few	TRBJ2-7	TRBV6-2/TRBV6-3	TRBD2	TGTGCCAGCAGTTCCGGGACTAGCGGTGGATACGAGCAGTACTTC	CASSSGTSGGYEQYF
-	TRBJ2-7	TRBV7-8	-	TGTGCCAGCAGCTTCGTCCGGCAGGGTCAGTACTTC	CASSFVRQGQYF
-	TRBJ1-2	TRBV15	-	TGTGCCACCAGCAGACGAAGCGGATTGACGATACCCCGAGAGTTAGGACAAACTGATGGCTACACCTTC	CATSRRSGLTIPRELGQTDGYTF
-	TRBJ2-1	TRBV15	TRBD2	TGTGCCACCAGCACGAAGACTAGCGGGAGGCAATTGGAACAGTTCTTC	CATSTKTSGRQLEQFF
once	TRBJ2-5	TRBV5-1	TRBD2	TGCGCCAGCAGGCTAGCGGGGCAAGAGACCCAGTACTTC	CASRLAGQETQYF
-	TRBJ1-5	TRBV30	TRBD1	TGTGCCTGGAGCGGGGACAGGGGTGATCAGCCCCAGCATTTT	CAWSGDRGDQPQHF
few	TRBJ2-7	TRBV12-3/TRBV12-4	-	TGTGCCAGCAGTCCTGGACGAGACGAGCAGTACTTC	CASSPGRDEQYF
-	TRBJ1-1	TRBV6-6	-	TGTGCCAGCAGCGCCGGGGAGAACACTGAAGCTTTCTTT	CASSAGENTEAFF
-	TRBJ1-2	TRBV19	TRBD1	TGTGCCAGTAGCCCCGACAGGGGGCATGGCTACACCTTC	CASSPDRGHGYTF
-	TRBJ2-3	TRBV28	-	TGTGCCAGCAGTTTGCCGTTGCGGAGATCCTCCACAGATACGCAGTATTTT	CASSLPLRRSSTDTQYF
-	TRBJ1-5	TRBV4-1	-	TGCGCCAGCAGCCAACTGGGGGCGCAGCCCCAGCATTTT	CASSQLGAQPQHF
once	TRBJ2-3	TRBV7-9	-	TGTGCCAGCAGCCGGAGGGGACCGGGACTTAGCACAGATACGCAGTATTTT	CASSRRGPGLSTDTQYF
-	TRBJ2-4	TRBV28	TRBD1	TGTGCCAGCAGAGATCCGACAGGGGGCAAAAACATTCAGTACTTC	CASRDPTGGKNIQYF
-	TRBJ2-4	TRBV12-5	-	TGTGCTAGTGGCCCTCTAACGGACTACCGAGACAAAAACATTCAGTACTTC	CASGPLTDYRDKNIQYF
-	TRBJ1-4	TRBV7-9	-	TGTGCCAGCAGTAAGCATCGGGTCTGGCAGGCTAATGAAAAACTGTTTTTT	CASSKHRVWQANEKLFF
-	TRBJ2-5	TRBV6-1	-	TGTGCCAGCAGTGATGACTCTACTGAGGGGGGGCTGCGGGAGACCCAGTACTTC	CASSDDSTEGGLRETQYF
-	TRBJ2-5	TRBV19	-	TGTGCCAGTAGTATAGTGTTGGCAGGGGAGACCCAGTACTTC	CASSIVLAGETQYF
-	TRBJ2-1	TRBV27	-	TGTGCCAGCAGTACGACCCAAGAGGCCTACAATGAGCAGTTCTTC	CASSTTQEAYNEQFF
-	TRBJ2-5	TRBV7-9	TRBD2	TGTGCCAGCAGCTTAGAGGCTACTAGCGGGGGAGAGACCCAGTACTTC	CASSLEATSGGETQYF